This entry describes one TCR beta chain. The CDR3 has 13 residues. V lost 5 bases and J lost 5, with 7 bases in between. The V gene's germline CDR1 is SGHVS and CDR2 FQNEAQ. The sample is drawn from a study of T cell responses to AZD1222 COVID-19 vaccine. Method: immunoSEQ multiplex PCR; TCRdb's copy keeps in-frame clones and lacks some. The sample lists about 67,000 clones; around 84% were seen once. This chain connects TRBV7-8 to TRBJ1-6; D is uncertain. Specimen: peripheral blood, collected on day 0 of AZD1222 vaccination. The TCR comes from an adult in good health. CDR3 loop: CASSDTHNSPLHF. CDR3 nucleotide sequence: TGTGCCAGCAGCGACACACATAATTCACCCCTCCACTTT.